This T cell receptor (beta chain) was recorded in a study of identical twins. Study results and limitations: With beta out-of-frame sequences, excess sharing by twins was weaker. Interpretation of the results relied on cross-sectional statistical analysis and not on following the same donors.

Unique molecular identifiers were present on the cDNA, which also gained a universal primer site by template switching. Using its own MiXCR run on the 5' RACE reads, TCRdb lists one record per CDR3 protein. The top ten clones hold under 3.5% of a sample with roughly 570,000 distinct CDR3 sequences, 9.6% of them seen once. On this clonotype: Its antigen is undetermined.

Germline V gene sequence: CDR1 LGHDT, CDR2 YNNKEL (reference sequence). The CDR3 is 15 amino acids. V gave up 4 bases and J gave up 4 bases; unmatched junction bases: 9. The sample was also linked to a second study, of yellow fever vaccine responses in identical twins.

The sequenced sample was PBMCs. The TCR was taken from a woman aged 18 to 35 in good health. The chain uses TRBV3-1 and TRBJ2-7; 8 bases align to TRBD1. The CDR3 protein is CASSLQGAKAYEQYF. CDR3 nucleotides: TGTGCCAGCAGCCTTCAGGGGGCGAAAGCGTACGAGCAGTACTTC.